These T cell receptor beta chains were read from a single sample in a study of vaccination and CD4 T cells after COVID-19. Which antigens these TCRs recognize remains unknown. TCRdb redid the calling of the PCR reads with MiXCR, one entry per CDR3 protein. The sample yields just under 20,000 distinct CDR3 sequences, about 27% seen once. What was sequenced was cultured CD4+ T cells from blood. The source of these receptors is a human donor with COVID-19. The CDR3 runs from the conserved cysteine through the conserved F or W. D genes are given only for firm matches. Clone size appears in some rows only: once, few, many, or a class for an expanded clone.

TRBV28	TRBD1	TRBJ2-7	-	CASRPGQGFHEQYF	TGTGCCAGCAGACCGGGACAGGGGTTCCACGAGCAGTACTTC
TRBV29-1	TRBD1	TRBJ1-1	-	CSGGDSNTEAFF	TGCAGCGGAGGGGACAGTAACACTGAAGCTTTCTTT
TRBV11-2	-	TRBJ1-1	-	CASSLERQSEAFF	TGTGCCAGCAGCTTAGAAAGACAGAGTGAAGCTTTCTTT
TRBV7-3	TRBD2	TRBJ2-3	few	CASSLPLAGPYTDTQYF	TGTGCCAGCAGCTTACCACTAGCGGGACCGTACACAGATACGCAGTATTTT
TRBV19	-	TRBJ1-1	-	CASRGAPGDTEAFF	TGTGCCAGTAGAGGGGCCCCTGGAGACACTGAAGCTTTCTTT
TRBV20-1	TRBD1	TRBJ1-2	medium-sized	CSAITGTGRRYTF	TGCAGTGCTATAACCGGGACAGGGAGGCGCTACACCTTC
TRBV6-5	-	TRBJ2-7	-	CASSYRGGSSYEQYF	TGTGCCAGCAGTTACCGAGGGGGAAGTTCCTACGAGCAGTACTTC
TRBV7-9	TRBD1	TRBJ1-3	medium-sized	CASSPRTGRASGNTIYF	TGTGCCAGCAGCCCGAGGACAGGGAGGGCCTCTGGAAACACCATATATTTT
TRBV5-3	-	TRBJ2-1	-	CASSFASYNEQFF	TGTGCCAGCAGCTTCGCCAGTTACAATGAGCAGTTCTTC
TRBV20-1	-	TRBJ1-2	few	CSARISGSYGYTF	TGCAGTGCTAGAATATCGGGGAGCTATGGCTACACCTTC
TRBV25-1	-	TRBJ2-5	few	CASSAEETQYF	TGTGCCAGCAGTGCAGAAGAGACCCAGTACTTC
TRBV10-3	TRBD1	TRBJ2-5	-	CAISASTGNKETQYF	TGTGCCATCAGTGCCTCGACAGGGAACAAGGAGACCCAGTACTTC
TRBV2	-	TRBJ1-5	few	CASKTRDTSNQPQHF	TGTGCCAGCAAAACCAGGGATACTAGCAATCAGCCCCAGCATTTT
TRBV7-9	TRBD1	TRBJ2-3	-	CASSATGVGTDTQYF	TGTGCCAGCAGCGCCACAGGGGTGGGCACAGATACGCAGTATTTT
TRBV28	-	TRBJ2-6	-	CASSTEASGANVLTF	TGTGCCAGCAGCACAGAAGCCTCTGGGGCCAACGTCCTGACTTTC
TRBV20-1	-	TRBJ2-1	few	CSARARNNEQFF	TGCAGTGCTAGAGCACGGAACAATGAGCAGTTCTTC
TRBV28	-	TRBJ2-1	-	CASSLSAYNEQFF	TGTGCCAGCAGTTTATCAGCTTACAATGAGCAGTTCTTC
TRBV6-5	-	TRBJ2-1	-	CASSYSGNPYNEQFF	TGTGCCAGCAGTTACTCAGGTAATCCCTACAATGAGCAGTTCTTC
TRBV19	-	TRBJ2-3	-	CASSLGIQSDTQYF	TGTGCCAGTAGTCTAGGGATTCAGTCTGATACGCAGTATTTT
TRBV6-2/TRBV6-3	TRBD1	TRBJ2-7	few	CASLGSRDRGSYEQYF	TGTGCCAGCTTGGGTTCGCGGGACAGGGGGTCCTACGAGCAGTACTTC
TRBV20-1	-	TRBJ1-3	few	CSATGLRGNTIYF	TGCAGTGCTACAGGGCTCCGTGGAAACACCATATATTTT
TRBV7-2	-	TRBJ1-6	few	CASSLVVGLNLTPLHF	TGTGCCAGCAGCTTAGTCGTGGGGTTAAACTTGACACCCCTCCACTTT
TRBV24-1	-	TRBJ2-3	-	CATSDLGGGGTDTQYF	TGTGCCACCAGTGATTTAGGAGGGGGAGGCACAGATACGCAGTATTTT
TRBV19	-	TRBJ2-3	few	CASSGGGYTDTQYF	TGTGCCAGTAGCGGAGGGGGCTACACAGATACGCAGTATTTT
TRBV10-1	-	TRBJ2-5	few	CANKLWTQYF	TGCGCCAACAAGCTTTGGACCCAGTACTTC
TRBV30	-	TRBJ1-3	few	CAWSSSGNTIYF	TGTGCCTGGAGTTCCTCTGGAAACACCATATATTTT
TRBV6-1	-	TRBJ2-7	-	CASHRDWDSYEQYF	TGTGCCAGTCACCGGGACTGGGATTCCTACGAGCAGTACTTC
TRBV19	-	TRBJ2-5	few	CASSREVQETQYF	TGTGCCAGTTCCAGAGAAGTCCAAGAGACCCAGTACTTC
TRBV28	-	TRBJ1-2	once	CASSFGDDYGYTF	TGTGCCAGCAGTTTCGGCGACGACTATGGCTACACCTTC
TRBV10-3	-	TRBJ1-4	few	CAISLTGNEKLFF	TGTGCCATCAGTCTCACAGGAAATGAAAAACTGTTTTTT
TRBV4-3	TRBD1	TRBJ1-2	-	CASSHGTGVVGGYTF	TGCGCCAGCAGCCATGGGACAGGGGTCGTCGGTGGCTACACCTTC
TRBV29-1	-	TRBJ1-4	-	CSVEEGRGELFF	TGCAGCGTTGAAGAGGGCAGGGGCGAACTGTTTTTT
TRBV5-4	TRBD2	TRBJ2-1	-	CASSMGGFSYNEQFF	TGTGCCAGCAGCATGGGGGGGTTCTCCTACAATGAGCAGTTCTTC
TRBV6-1	-	TRBJ1-5	few	CASSESTGRVNQPQHF	TGTGCCAGCAGTGAGAGCACAGGGCGGGTCAATCAGCCCCAGCATTTT
TRBV27	-	TRBJ2-5	-	CASSRRGGVETQYF	TGTGCCAGCAGCCGCCGTGGAGGGGTTGAGACCCAGTACTTC
TRBV5-6	TRBD1	TRBJ2-5	few	CASRHRGRGETQYF	TGTGCCAGCAGGCACAGGGGGCGCGGGGAGACCCAGTACTTC
TRBV27	TRBD2	TRBJ2-2	-	CAAGNSGGINTGELFF	TGTGCCGCTGGCAACAGCGGGGGGATTAACACCGGGGAGCTGTTTTTT
TRBV1	-	TRBJ2-2	few	CTSSQAPNTGELFF	TGCACCAGCAGCCAAGCTCCTAACACCGGGGAGCTGTTTTTT
TRBV19	-	TRBJ2-2	-	CASSIVANTGELFF	TGTGCCAGTAGTATAGTAGCTAACACCGGGGAGCTGTTTTTT
TRBV30	-	TRBJ1-3	-	CAWAVRAGSGNTIYF	TGTGCCTGGGCGGTTCGGGCAGGATCTGGAAACACCATATATTTT
TRBV20-1	-	TRBJ2-2	-	CSAGEAYTGELFF	TGCAGTGCCGGGGAGGCCTACACCGGGGAGCTGTTTTTT
TRBV27	TRBD1	TRBJ1-1	-	CASSSGQGAWGTEAFF	TGTGCCAGCAGTTCTGGACAGGGGGCGTGGGGCACTGAAGCTTTCTTT
TRBV20-1	-	TRBJ1-5	-	CSAYTGNSNQPQHF	TGCAGTGCTTACACGGGGAATAGCAATCAGCCCCAGCATTTT
TRBV19	-	TRBJ2-2	-	CASSKSPGRTNTGELFF	TGTGCCAGTAGTAAAAGCCCGGGACGGACGAACACCGGGGAGCTGTTTTTT
TRBV11-3	TRBD2	TRBJ2-1	-	CASSLALASGGGNEQFF	TGTGCCAGCAGCTTAGCTCTCGCTAGCGGGGGGGGTAATGAGCAGTTCTTC
TRBV10-3	-	TRBJ1-2	-	CAISGADGYTF	TGTGCCATCAGTGGTGCCGATGGCTACACCTTC
TRBV20-1	TRBD2	TRBJ2-3	-	CSAVGSGGALVTDTQYF	TGCAGTGCTGTAGGTAGCGGGGGGGCCTTGGTGACAGATACGCAGTATTTT
TRBV2	-	TRBJ2-5	-	CASSDVGETQYF	TGTGCCAGCAGTGATGTGGGAGAGACCCAGTACTTC
TRBV10-3	-	TRBJ2-5	-	CAISDSDRQETQYF	TGTGCCATCAGTGACTCGGACAGACAAGAGACCCAGTACTTC
TRBV18	TRBD1	TRBJ1-5	few	CASSRGQVNQPQHF	TGTGCCAGCTCACGGGGACAGGTCAATCAGCCCCAGCATTTT
TRBV27	-	TRBJ2-2	few	CASSPLARNTGELFF	TGTGCCAGCAGTCCGTTAGCGAGGAACACCGGGGAGCTGTTTTTT
TRBV20-1	TRBD2	TRBJ2-1	-	CSARDVGRVVNEQFF	TGCAGTGCTAGAGATGTAGGGAGGGTGGTTAATGAGCAGTTCTTC
TRBV20-1	TRBD1	TRBJ1-1	few	CSAKRTGTGLNTEAFF	TGCAGTGCTAAGCGCACCGGGACAGGGCTTAACACTGAAGCTTTCTTT